This T cell receptor (beta chain) originates from a study of blood T cell repertoires in COVID-19. Looking at the study overall: COVID-19 samples from acute and convalescent phases originated in the United States, Italy and Spain. Sources were T cells, B-cell-depleted T cells, or PBMCs; the material itself was cDNA or gDNA.

As originally analysed: Reference gene primers were amplified, and this amplification served to estimate nucleated cell counts. Sequencing was performed with immunoSEQ multiplex PCR; in TCRdb, only in-frame clones are kept and a portion is missing. The D gene and trimming were derived from the DNA, and the V and J assignments and clone size from that table. This sample has about 110,000 clones, with less than 75% found just once. The CDR3 is 15 residues long. The germline V gene encodes CDR1 MNHEY and CDR2 SVGAGI. J gave up 5 bases and V 6 bases, and 8 bases lay outside the gene matches. The sequencing sample was made of peripheral blood. The genes are TRBV6-5 and TRBJ2-1; 9 bases fit TRBD1. The sequence came from a woman in her forties with acute or convalescent COVID-19. The CDR3 DNA is TGTGCCAGCAGGCAACCGGGACAGGGCAACAATGAGCAGTTCTTC. Translation gives CASRQPGQGNNEQFF.